The 4 T cell receptor beta chains below come from one sample, sequenced in a study of Ad26.COV2.S vaccination and SARS-CoV-2 variants. Indicated treatment: some 19 received Ad26.COV2.S at low or high dose, single or two shots; a few received placebo; per-sample allocation not given. Vaccine and placebo recipients were sampled on day 63 after the first injection. This table comes from immunoSEQ multiplex PCR, and its TCRdb copy is limited to in-frame clones, with some not included. This table holds about 350,000 clones, roughly 90% found once. Sequenced here: peripheral blood, sampled in a trial of Ad26.COV2.S vaccine versus placebo. These receptors all come from a person between 18 and 59 years old who received the Ad26.COV2.S COVID-19 vaccine or a placebo.

Of note for this clone: Other DNA sequences in this specimen translate into the identical CDR3. This chain links TRBV19 with TRBJ2-1; TRBD2 matches 9 bases. The CDR3 is made up of 15 amino acids. Germline CDR1 and CDR2: LNHDA and SQIVND (reference sequence). Trimming at V came to 3 bases and at J to 4 bases, leaving 4 bases not matched to a gene. In DNA, the CDR3 is TGTGCCAGTAGTATTGGGCTAGCGGGGTACAATGAGCAGTTCTTC. As protein: CASSIGLAGYNEQFF.

V usage is TRBV19 and J usage is TRBJ1-1; 7 nucleotides agree with TRBD1. This CDR3 is built from 15 residues. V gave up 10 bases and J gave up 0 bases; unmatched junction bases: 11. In germline, CDR1 is LNHDA, CDR2 SQIVND (reference sequence). CDR3 protein: CATTDRRGMNTEAFF. The CDR3 region has the DNA TGTGCCACCACGGACAGGCGGGGAATGAACACTGAAGCTTTCTTT.

V and J are TRBV4-1 and TRBJ2-7, with TRBD2 matching over 12 bases. V shed 1 base, J shed 6 bases, and the junction held 7 bases outside the gene matches. This CDR3 spans 16 amino acids. Germline CDR1 and CDR2: MGHRA and YSYEKL. The CDR3 here is CASSQVGTSGPVEQYF. CDR3 nucleotides: TGCGCCAGCAGCCAAGTGGGGACTAGCGGGCCGGTCGAGCAGTACTTC.

The chain employs TRBV6-5 and TRBJ2-1, with 7 bases lining up with TRBD1. With V trimmed by 0 bases and J by 6 bases, 8 bases remained unmatched. In germline, CDR1 is MNHEY, CDR2 SVGAGI. CDR3 length: 16 residues. In nucleotides, the CDR3 is TGTGCCAGCAGTTACTCAGCAGGGGCAGGGGGCAATGAGCAGTTCTTC. Protein sequence: CASSYSAGAGGNEQFF.